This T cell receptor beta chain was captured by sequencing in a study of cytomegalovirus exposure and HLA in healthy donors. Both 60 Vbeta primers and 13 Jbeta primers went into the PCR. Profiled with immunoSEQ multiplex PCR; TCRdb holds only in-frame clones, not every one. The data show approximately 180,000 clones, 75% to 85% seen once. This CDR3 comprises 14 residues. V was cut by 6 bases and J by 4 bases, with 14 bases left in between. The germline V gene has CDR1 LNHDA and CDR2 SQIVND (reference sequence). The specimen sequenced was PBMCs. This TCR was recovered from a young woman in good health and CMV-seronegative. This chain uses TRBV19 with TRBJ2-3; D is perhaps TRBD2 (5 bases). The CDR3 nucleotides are TGTGCCAGTAGACCGGGCCGAGCGGCAGATACGCAGTATTTT. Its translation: CASRPGRAADTQYF.